The 20 T cell receptor beta chains listed next were all sequenced from one sample in a study of cytomegalovirus exposure and HLA in healthy donors. PCR involved 60 Vbeta and 13 Jbeta primers. Method: immunoSEQ multiplex PCR; TCRdb's copy keeps in-frame clones and lacks some. The data contain under 250,000 clones, more than 70% of them seen just once; the ten biggest clones take up around 1.4%. The source material was PBMCs. These receptors were obtained from a human donor in good health.

The chain combines TRBV12-5 with TRBJ2-1, with D perhaps matching TRBD1 (5 bases). The V end lost 6 bases, the J end lost 1 base, and 13 bases lay between the germline ends. CDR1 LGHNT and CDR2 FRNRAP come from the germline V gene. CDR3 length: 15 amino acids. The CDR3 loop reads CASGPSTGSYNEQFF. The CDR3 nucleotides read TGTGCTAGTGGCCCCTCCACAGGTTCCTACAATGAGCAGTTCTTC.

This sequence joins TRBV7-8 and TRBJ1-2; TRBD1 matches 7 bases. This CDR3 contains 15 residues. V lost 1 base and J lost 6; bases outside the gene matches: 8. CDR1 and CDR2 (germline): SGHVS, FQNEAQ. CDR3 protein: CASSLEGRGNDGYTF. Written as DNA, the CDR3 is TGTGCCAGCAGCTTAGAGGGCAGGGGGAACGATGGCTACACCTTC.

The rearrangement links TRBV6-5 to TRBJ1-2, with TRBD1 matching over 7 bases. From germline, CDR1 is MNHEY and CDR2 SVGAGI. The CDR3 is made up of 13 amino acids. The junction had 7 bases not matched to a gene; V was cut back by 6 bases and J by 6 bases. The CDR3 reads CASREQGLDGYTF. DNA for the CDR3: TGTGCCAGCAGAGAACAGGGGTTGGATGGCTACACCTTC.

The rearrangement links TRBV7-3 to TRBJ2-3, with D possibly matching TRBD2 (6 bases). The CDR3 covers 15 residues. V was cut by 5 bases and J by 3 bases, with 15 bases left in between. Germline-derived CDR1 and CDR2 are SGHTA and FQGTGA. CDR3 DNA: TGTGCCAGCAGCCCGGTCTTAGCGGCGACAGATACGCAGTATTTT. Residues: CASSPVLAATDTQYF.

The rearrangement links TRBV13 to TRBJ2-3, with 7 bases that match TRBD2. In germline, CDR1 is PRHDT, CDR2 FYEKMQ (reference sequence). CDR3 size: 17 residues. The V and J ends lost 1 base and 0 bases, in that order; junction bases with no gene match: 7. The CDR3 is CASSLARESTSTDTQYF. DNA of the CDR3: TGTGCCAGCAGCTTAGCGCGGGAGTCGACTAGCACAGATACGCAGTATTTT.

CDR3 amino acids: CASSQVRGETYNEQFF. CDR3 DNA sequence: TGCGCCAGCAGCCAAGTCCGGGGGGAGACCTACAATGAGCAGTTCTTC. The chain joins TRBV4-1 to TRBJ2-1, with 7 bases aligning to TRBD2. CDR3 length equals 16 residues. CDR1 and CDR2 from the germline V gene are MGHRA and YSYEKL. The trim removed 1 base at V and 2 bases at J, leaving 5 bases unmatched.

This sequence joins TRBV4-3 and TRBJ2-1; maybe TRBD2 (6 bases). Germline assignment: CDR1 LGHNA and CDR2 YSLEER. The V and J ends lost 3 bases and 5 bases respectively, with 20 bases between them. The CDR3 extends over 17 amino acids. In DNA, the CDR3 is TGCGCCAGCAGCCATCGTGCTGGGACTCCAACCCACAATGAGCAGTTCTTC. It codes for CASSHRAGTPTHNEQFF.

This rearrangement joins TRBV7-9 to TRBJ2-7, with D unclear. This CDR3 is built from 15 residues. Trimming removed 5 bases at V and 3 bases at J, with 17 bases between. The germline V gene has CDR1 SEHNR and CDR2 FQNEAQ (reference sequence). The CDR3 here is CASSPTTTAIYEQYF. As DNA, the CDR3 is TGTGCCAGCAGCCCTACTACCACCGCTATCTACGAGCAGTACTTC. The whole variable domain, filled in from reference TRBV7-9 and TRBJ2-7, reads DTGVSQNPRHKITKRGQNVTFRCDPISEHNRLYWYRQTLGQGPEFLTYFQNEAQLEKSRLLSDRFSAERPKGSFSTLEIQRTEQGDSAMYLCASSPTTTAIYEQYFGPGTRLTVT.

This clone was seen only once. The gene calls are TRBV13 and TRBJ2-7; D unclear. Germline V gene lookup returns CDR1 PRHDT and CDR2 FYEKMQ (reference sequence). CDR3 size: 13 residues. With 4 bases removed from V and 3 bases from J, the gap between germline ends came to 10 bases. CDR3 amino acids: CASSSPPGYEQYF. For the CDR3, the DNA is TGTGCCAGCAGCTCCCCCCCGGGCTACGAGCAGTACTTC.

The CDR3 region is CASSSRPGQGTDTQYF. In DNA, the CDR3 is TGTGCCAGCAGCTCGCGGCCGGGACAGGGCACAGATACGCAGTATTTT. This sequence joins TRBV7-8 and TRBJ2-3; TRBD1 matches at 8 bases. Germline CDR1 SGHVS, CDR2 FQNEAQ. CDR3 size: 16 residues. The V segment lost 4 bases and the J segment 1 base; nucleotides outside the gene matches: 7.

The rearrangement uses TRBV6-5 and TRBJ1-1; TRBD1 matches at 9 bases. The CDR3 is 13 residues long. Germline V lookup: CDR1 MNHEY, CDR2 SVGAGI. Trimming took 6 bases from V and 5 from J; bases not matched to a gene: 4. CDR3 nucleotides: TGTGCCAGCAGGGGGACAGGGCGTACTGAAGCTTTCTTT. Translated, it gives CASRGTGRTEAFF.

The V call is TRBV27, the J call TRBJ1-5, with a weak D call TRBD1 (6 bases). Trimming took off 6 bases at V and 3 bases at J, with 12 bases between the two ends. This CDR3 region has 14 residues. Looked up from germline, CDR1 is MNHEY and CDR2 is SMNVEV (reference sequence). CDR3 coding DNA: TGTGCCAGCAGCGCGCAGGGGCCCAATCAGCCCCAGCATTTT. It yields the protein CASSAQGPNQPQHF.

V usage is TRBV29-1 and J usage is TRBJ2-2, with TRBD1 as a possible D gene (6 bases). Germline V gene data show CDR1 as SQVTM and CDR2 as ANQGSEA. V lost 3 bases to trimming and J lost 2 bases, with 10 bases between them. The CDR3 has 14 residues. CDR3 residues: CSVDRGLNTGELFF. CDR3 in DNA: TGCAGCGTTGACAGGGGCCTTAACACCGGGGAGCTGTTTTTT.

This chain uses TRBV19 with TRBJ2-5; D uncertain. Germline V lookup: CDR1 LNHDA, CDR2 SQIVND (reference sequence). The CDR3 loop spans 14 amino acids. V was cut by 5 bases and J by 0 bases, with 10 bases left in between. The CDR3 DNA is TGTGCCAGTAGTCCATCACAGAACCAAGAGACCCAGTACTTC. It specifies CASSPSQNQETQYF.

The chain recombines TRBV18 with TRBJ1-1; 7 nucleotides match TRBD1. The J segment lost 0 bases and the V segment lost 5 bases, leaving 3 bases of the junction unmatched. The CDR3 is made up of 14 amino acids. Germline CDR1 is KGHSH and CDR2 is LQKENI. This chain's CDR3 is CASSSGTVNTEAFF. Here the CDR3 DNA reads TGTGCCAGCTCATCCGGGACAGTGAACACTGAAGCTTTCTTT.

As to this clone: This specimen includes other DNA sequences encoding the same CDR3. The rearrangement uses TRBV9 and TRBJ2-3; the D gene is possibly TRBD2 (6 bases). Trimming left V 3 bases short and J 2 bases short, with 10 bases between. Germline V gives CDR1 SGDLS, CDR2 YYNGEE. The CDR3 is 14 amino acids. The CDR3 DNA sequence: TGTGCCAGCAGCGCCAGCGGGTCCACAGATACGCAGTATTTT. Protein sequence: CASSASGSTDTQYF. The variable domain in full, completed from reference TRBV9 and TRBJ2-3, reads DSGVTQTPKHLITATGQRVTLRCSPRSGDLSVYWYQQSLDQGLQFLIQYYNGEERAKGNILERFSAQQFPDLHSELNLSSLELGDSALYFCASSASGSTDTQYFGPGTRLTVL.

The V call is TRBV6-6, the J call TRBJ1-5, with D unresolved. Germline CDR1 and CDR2: MNHNY and SVGAGI (reference sequence). V lost 7 bases and J lost 0, with 13 bases in between. The CDR3 loop spans 15 amino acids. This CDR3 is CASNGKGYSNQPQHF. The CDR3 DNA sequence: TGTGCCAGCAACGGGAAGGGTTATAGCAATCAGCCCCAGCATTTT.

J is TRBJ1-2 and V is TRBV2; perhaps TRBD1 as D (6 bases). V gave up 3 bases and J gave up 6 bases, with 11 bases separating them. Germline-derived CDR1 and CDR2 are SNHLY and FYNNEI. The CDR3 is 13 amino acids. The CDR3 is CASSEHRANGYTF. The CDR3 DNA reads as TGTGCCAGCAGTGAGCACAGGGCGAATGGCTACACCTTC. Together with reference TRBV2 and TRBJ1-2, the CDR3 gives the full variable domain: EPEVTQTPSHQVTQMGQEVILRCVPISNHLYFYWYRQILGQKVEFLVSFYNNEISEKSEIFDDQFSVERPDGSNFTLKIRSTKLEDSAMYFCASSEHRANGYTFGSGTRLTVV.

J is TRBJ2-5 and V is TRBV12-5, with 7 bases matching TRBD1. Germline V CDR1 and CDR2: LGHNT, FRNRAP. Germline trimming cut 1 base from V and 1 base from J; bases unmatched to any gene: 9. The CDR3 loop spans 17 amino acids. Here the CDR3 DNA reads TGTGCTAGTGGTTTGGGGACACAGGGGCCGGGCCAAGAGACCCAGTACTTC. This codes for CASGLGTQGPGQETQYF.

The chain's CDR3 is CARTRGGFSGNTIYF. The CDR3 DNA reads TGTGCCCGGACCCGCGGGGGATTCTCTGGAAACACCATATATTTT. The rearrangement joins TRBV30 to TRBJ1-3; D is perhaps TRBD1 (5 bases). The V end lost 8 bases, the J end lost 0 bases, and 17 bases lay between the germline ends. Germline V gene lookup returns CDR1 GTSNPN and CDR2 SVGIG (reference sequence). The CDR3 spans 15 residues. Full variable domain (remainder filled in from reference TRBV30 and TRBJ1-3): SQTIHQWPATLVQPVGSPLSLECTVEGTSNPNLYWYRQAAGRGLQLLFYSVGIGQISSEVPQNLSASRPQDRQFILSSKKLLLSDSGFYLCARTRGGFSGNTIYFGEGSWLTVV.